The rows below give T cell receptor beta chains drawn from one sample of a study of control samples from healthy donors and cancer patients. This table comes from immunoSEQ multiplex PCR, and its TCRdb copy is limited to in-frame clones, with some not included. The table shows around 150,000 clones, with 85% to 90% occurring only once. Sequencing used blood. These receptor sequences come from a man aged 30 to 45 in good health. CDR3s include the opening cysteine and the closing phenylalanine or tryptophan. A D gene is named only where the DNA matches it firmly. A clone size is listed for some rows: how often the clone was seen (once, few, many), or a class if it is expanded.

>TRBJ2-5|.|TRBD1|TRBV7-7
CASSGQGAGETQYF
TGTGCCAGCAGCGGGCAGGGGGCAGGAGAGACCCAGTACTTC
>TRBJ2-7|.|TRBD1|TRBV29-1
CSVETGTLEQYF
TGCAGCGTTGAGACAGGGACCCTCGAGCAGTACTTC
>TRBJ1-2|.|.|TRBV11-2
CASSLKAGPPYGYTF
TGTGCCAGCAGCTTAAAGGCAGGGCCGCCCTATGGCTACACCTTC
>TRBJ1-2|.|.|TRBV3-1/TRBV3-2
CASSQDGVLGYTF
TGTGCCAGCAGCCAAGATGGCGTTCTGGGCTACACCTTC
>TRBJ2-2|once|TRBD1|TRBV18
CASSPHSTGLGGELFF
TGTGCCAGCTCACCGCATTCGACAGGGCTGGGCGGGGAGCTGTTTTTT
>TRBJ1-5|.|.|TRBV19
CASSIGWQGEGQPQHF
TGTGCCAGTAGTATAGGATGGCAGGGAGAGGGTCAGCCCCAGCATTTT
>TRBJ2-1|.|.|TRBV4-2
CASSQGNEQFF
TGTGCCAGCAGCCAAGGTAATGAGCAGTTCTTC
>TRBJ2-2|few|.|TRBV30
CALFRQSGELFF
TGTGCCCTCTTCCGGCAGTCCGGGGAGCTGTTTTTT
>TRBJ1-2|few|.|TRBV28
CASKGPDPYGYTF
TGTGCCAGCAAGGGTCCGGACCCCTATGGCTACACCTTC
>TRBJ1-6|few|.|TRBV11-1
CASSRGNNSPLHF
TGTGCCAGCAGTCGGGGCAATAATTCACCCCTCCACTTT
>TRBJ1-1|.|.|TRBV14
CASSQDLRVRAFF
TGTGCCAGCAGCCAAGATTTGCGGGTTAGGGCTTTCTTT
>TRBJ2-2|.|TRBD2|TRBV27
CASRGRTSGRFPNTGELFF
TGTGCCAGCAGGGGCAGGACTAGCGGGAGATTCCCGAACACCGGGGAGCTGTTTTTT
>TRBJ2-1|.|.|TRBV9
CASSSPELGEQFF
TGTGCCAGCAGCTCCCCAGAGTTAGGGGAGCAGTTCTTC
>TRBJ2-1|.|TRBD2|TRBV9
CASSFDSRLAGGGGQFF
TGTGCCAGCAGCTTCGACTCTAGACTAGCGGGAGGAGGGGGGCAGTTCTTC
>TRBJ1-6|.|.|TRBV4-3
CASSQGGDYNSPLHF
TGCGCCAGCAGCCAAGGAGGTGACTATAATTCACCCCTCCACTTT
>TRBJ1-1|.|.|TRBV19
CASIPGQTRNTEAFF
TGTGCCAGTATTCCAGGACAGACCCGAAACACTGAAGCTTTCTTT
>TRBJ2-3|.|TRBD1|TRBV19
CASKITGAVADTQYF
TGTGCCAGTAAAATCACAGGGGCTGTCGCAGATACGCAGTATTTT
>TRBJ1-1|.|.|TRBV2
CASNIQGDTEAFF
TGTGCCAGCAATATACAGGGTGACACTGAAGCTTTCTTT
>TRBJ1-5|.|.|TRBV2
CASSDRGLNQPQHF
TGTGCCAGCAGTGATCGGGGGTTGAATCAGCCCCAGCATTTT
>TRBJ1-2|.|.|TRBV28
CASSTFGRSDGYTF
TGTGCCAGCAGTACATTCGGACGGTCTGATGGCTACACCTTC
>TRBJ2-7|.|.|TRBV12-3/TRBV12-4
CASMDGNLYEQYF
TGTGCCAGCATGGACGGAAACCTCTACGAGCAGTACTTC
>TRBJ2-2|once|TRBD1|TRBV6-5
CASRRDSYFTGELFF
TGTGCCAGCAGGAGGGACAGCTATTTCACCGGGGAGCTGTTTTTT
>TRBJ2-2|.|.|TRBV9
CASSWTVNPNTGELFF
TGTGCCAGCAGCTGGACGGTGAACCCGAACACCGGGGAGCTGTTTTTT
>TRBJ2-1|.|.|TRBV10-3
CAAAYGLNEQFF
TGTGCCGCCGCCTATGGGCTCAATGAGCAGTTCTTC
>TRBJ2-7|.|TRBD2|TRBV4-1
CASSQGGGYEQYF
TGCGCCAGCAGCCAAGGGGGGGGCTACGAGCAGTACTTC
>TRBJ2-1|once|.|TRBV7-9
CASSPPTRSYNEQFF
TGTGCCAGCAGCCCTCCCACGCGCAGCTACAATGAGCAGTTCTTC
>TRBJ1-4|few|.|TRBV19
CASSSRESEKLFF
TGTGCCAGTAGTTCCAGGGAAAGTGAAAAACTGTTTTTT
>TRBJ2-2|.|.|TRBV3-1/TRBV3-2
CASKSPDGGELFF
TGTGCCAGCAAATCCCCGGATGGCGGGGAGCTGTTTTTT
>TRBJ2-7|.|TRBD2|TRBV28
CASSPGTSGEYGEQYF
TGTGCCAGCAGTCCCGGGACTAGCGGAGAGTACGGCGAGCAGTACTTC
>TRBJ2-1|.|TRBD1|TRBV27
CASSYTGAGWGEQFF
TGTGCCAGCAGTTATACAGGGGCCGGGTGGGGTGAGCAGTTCTTC
>TRBJ2-6|.|.|TRBV5-1
CASSLAVGFSGANVLTF
TGCGCCAGCAGCTTGGCCGTCGGGTTCTCTGGGGCCAACGTCCTGACTTTC
>TRBJ2-5|.|.|TRBV15
CATSRVTQGREETQYF
TGTGCCACCAGCAGAGTTACCCAGGGGCGGGAAGAGACCCAGTACTTC
>TRBJ1-4|.|.|TRBV2
CASSHRDNNEKLFF
TGTGCCAGCAGCCACCGGGACAATAATGAAAAACTGTTTTTT
>TRBJ1-5|.|TRBD1|TRBV19
CASSRRTGSGWTEQPQHF
TGTGCCAGTAGTCGGAGGACAGGGAGTGGTTGGACGGAACAGCCCCAGCATTTT
>TRBJ2-1|.|TRBD2|TRBV3-1/TRBV3-2
CASSPLPGTSGFNEQFF
TGTGCCAGCAGCCCCCTTCCCGGGACTAGCGGCTTCAATGAGCAGTTCTTC
>TRBJ2-5|once|.|TRBV27
CASAQGETQYF
TGTGCCAGCGCCCAGGGAGAGACCCAGTACTTC
>TRBJ2-1|.|TRBD2|TRBV6-5
CASRRTSGVFNEQFF
TGTGCCAGCAGAAGGACTAGCGGGGTATTTAATGAGCAGTTCTTC
>TRBJ1-3|.|.|TRBV7-8
CASSLVRPGNTIYF
TGTGCCAGCAGCTTAGTAAGACCAGGAAACACCATATATTTT
>TRBJ2-7|.|.|TRBV10-3
CAISERREQYEQYF
TGTGCCATCAGTGAGCGCAGAGAGCAATACGAGCAGTACTTC
>TRBJ1-2|.|TRBD1|TRBV19
CASSSSPSGQWNGYTF
TGTGCCAGTAGTTCATCCCCCTCGGGACAGTGGAATGGCTACACCTTC